What follows are 21 T cell receptor beta chains derived from one specimen sequenced in a study of control samples from healthy donors and cancer patients. Assay: immunoSEQ multiplex PCR; the TCRdb copy retains only in-frame clones and omits some. The repertoire holds 150,000 to 200,000 clones, with almost 90% as singletons. The material sequenced was blood. The receptors shown here come from a man between 18 and 29 years old in good health.

This chain uses TRBV7-9 with TRBJ1-4; no definite D call. CDR1 SEHNR and CDR2 FQNEAQ come from the germline V gene (reference sequence). This CDR3 region has 14 residues. V was clipped by 4 bases and J by 8 bases, with 14 bases between them. The CDR3 DNA sequence: TGTGCCAGCAGCTCCCACAGAGTTGGGGAAAAACTGTTTTTT. Translated, it gives CASSSHRVGEKLFF.

Only one count was recorded for this clone. The chain joins TRBV28 to TRBJ1-2; a weak D match, TRBD1 (6 bases). Trimming removed 5 bases at V and 0 bases at J, with 13 bases between. The CDR3 has 15 amino acids. CDR1 MDHEN and CDR2 SYDVKM come from the germline V gene. The CDR3 sequence: CASSLTGDTNYGYTF. CDR3 in DNA: TGTGCCAGCAGTCTGACAGGCGACACTAACTATGGCTACACCTTC.

The J gene is TRBJ2-7, the V gene TRBV4-2; 8 positions agree with TRBD2. This CDR3 has 15 residues. The ends lost 5 bases at V and 3 bases at J; junction bases unmatched: 9. The germline CDR1 and CDR2 sequences are LGHNA and YNFKEQ. The CDR3 nucleotides read TGTGCCAGCAGCGCCAGCGGGGGCTGGGGCTACGAGCAGTACTTC. It codes for CASSASGGWGYEQYF.

V usage is TRBV30 and J usage is TRBJ1-1; D is unresolved. The CDR3 is made up of 11 amino acids. CDR1 GTSNPN and CDR2 SVGIG come from the germline V gene (reference sequence). Trimming cost V 5 bases and J 1 base, with 5 bases left between them. CDR3 amino acids: CAWGRNTEAFF. CDR3 sequence (DNA): TGTGCCTGGGGCCGGAACACTGAAGCTTTCTTT. The full variable domain, completed using reference TRBV30 and TRBJ1-1, is SQTIHQWPATLVQPVGSPLSLECTVEGTSNPNLYWYRQAAGRGLQLLFYSVGIGQISSEVPQNLSASRPQDRQFILSSKKLLLSDSGFYLCAWGRNTEAFFGQGTRLTVV.

This rearrangement joins TRBV6-6 to TRBJ2-3; possibly TRBD1 for D (6 bases). V lost 6 bases to trimming and J lost 2 bases, with 15 bases between them. Germline V lookup: CDR1 MNHNY, CDR2 SVGAGI (reference sequence). The CDR3 is 15 residues long. The CDR3: CASSSGQSSTDTQYF. The CDR3 nucleotides are TGTGCCAGCAGCTCGGGACAATCTTCCACAGATACGCAGTATTTT.

V is TRBV4-1 and J is TRBJ1-5; D remains ambiguous. This CDR3 comprises 16 residues. Germline CDR1 MGHRA, CDR2 YSYEKL. V lost 1 base and J lost 0, with 10 bases in between. CDR3 amino acids: CASSQAHSNSNQPQHF. CDR3 sequence (DNA): TGCGCCAGCAGCCAAGCTCACAGTAATAGCAATCAGCCCCAGCATTTT.

For this clone: Other nucleotide sequences from this sample produce the same CDR3. CDR3 sequence reads: CASSGDRGNTEAFF. For the CDR3, the DNA is TGTGCCAGCAGTGGGGACAGGGGGAACACTGAAGCTTTCTTT. The rearrangement joins TRBV2 to TRBJ1-1; 10 nucleotides align to TRBD1. CDR3 length equals 14 residues. Trimming removed 4 bases from V and 1 base from J; junction bases left unmatched: 0. CDR1 is SNHLY, CDR2 FYNNEI, per germline.

The chain joins TRBV5-6 to TRBJ1-5; TRBD1 aligns across 7 bases. V was pared by 2 bases and J by 5 bases, with 7 bases of the junction left unmatched. Germline values: CDR1 SGHDT, CDR2 YYEEEE. This CDR3 has 15 residues. CDR3 DNA: TGTGCCAGCAGCTTCCGGGACAGACCATATCAGCCCCAGCATTTT. This gives the protein CASSFRDRPYQPQHF.

Here the CDR3 reads CASSQAAGHEAFF. In nucleotides, the CDR3 is TGCGCCAGCAGCCAAGCGGCAGGCCATGAAGCTTTCTTT. The chain combines TRBV4-3 with TRBJ1-1; D gene unclear. CDR3 size: 13 residues. V shed 1 base and J shed 7 bases, with 10 bases lying between them. Germline CDR1 and CDR2: LGHNA and YSLEER.

The chain couples TRBV7-8 to TRBJ2-2; tentative D call: TRBD1 (6 bases). CDR1 is SGHVS and CDR2 is FQNEAQ in the germline V gene. The ends were cut back, 1 base at V and 1 base at J, with 10 bases in the middle. The CDR3 is 16 amino acids. In DNA form, the CDR3 reads TGTGCCAGCAGCTTAGGCGGCAGGGGGAACACCGGGGAGCTGTTTTTT. This gives the protein CASSLGGRGNTGELFF.

The rearrangement uses TRBV28 and TRBJ2-1; tentatively, D is TRBD1 (6 bases). The CDR3 is 17 residues long. From germline, CDR1 is MDHEN and CDR2 SYDVKM. The ends were cut back, 4 bases at V and 7 bases at J, with 23 bases in the middle. Written as DNA, the CDR3 is TGTGCCAGCAGTTCAGAGGACAGCGATACTAATGTAAATGAGCAGTTCTTC. It yields the protein CASSSEDSDTNVNEQFF.

The chain employs TRBV27 and TRBJ2-1; the match to TRBD1 covers 7 bases. The germline V gene has CDR1 MNHEY and CDR2 SMNVEV (reference sequence). J lost 6 bases, V lost 6 bases, and 11 bases had no gene match. This CDR3 is built from 15 residues. The CDR3 DNA reads TGTGCCAGCAGCCCCCTATTTGGGACAGCCAATGAGCAGTTCTTC. The encoded protein is CASSPLFGTANEQFF.

The genes are TRBV30 and TRBJ1-6; D gene unclear. The germline V gene encodes CDR1 GTSNPN and CDR2 SVGIG (reference sequence). V lost 5 bases to trimming and J lost 8 bases, with 10 bases between them. This CDR3 spans 12 amino acids. CDR3 amino acids: CAWGYSDSPLHF. CDR3 sequence (DNA): TGTGCCTGGGGATACAGTGATTCACCCCTCCACTTT.

The chain is built from TRBV7-9 and TRBJ1-3; D uncertain. The CDR3 extends over 16 amino acids. The germline V gene has CDR1 SEHNR and CDR2 FQNEAQ (reference sequence). V gave up 1 base and J gave up 4 bases, with 14 bases separating them. This CDR3 reads CASSLVDSLGGNTIYF. The CDR3 DNA reads as TGTGCCAGCAGCTTAGTCGACTCCCTAGGAGGAAACACCATATATTTT.

This clone was detected once. The rearrangement uses TRBV20-1 and TRBJ1-2; D is unresolved. The CDR3 contains 10 residues. Trimming left V 6 bases short and J 6 bases short, with 8 bases between. Germline lookup yields CDR1 DFQATT and CDR2 SNEGSKA (reference sequence). CDR3 region: CSAVRDGYTF. The CDR3 region has the DNA TGCAGTGCCGTCAGAGATGGCTACACCTTC.

The rearrangement joins TRBV30 to TRBJ1-6; D possibly corresponds to TRBD1 (5 bases). Germline CDR1 and CDR2: GTSNPN and SVGIG (reference sequence). The CDR3 has 13 amino acids. V lost 0 bases, J lost 8 bases, and 8 bases lay in between. CDR3 DNA sequence: TGTGCCTGGAGTGTTCAAGGGGATTCACCCCTCCACTTT. Its translation is CAWSVQGDSPLHF.

As for this clone: Other DNA sequences of this sample code for an identical CDR3. Here the CDR3 DNA reads TGTGCCAGCAGCCGACAGGACGGCACCGGGGAGCTGTTTTTT. Translated: CASSRQDGTGELFF. This rearrangement joins TRBV7-3 to TRBJ2-2; tentatively, D is TRBD1 (6 bases). Trimming cost V 5 bases and J 4 bases, with 11 bases left between them. Germline loops: CDR1 SGHTA, CDR2 FQGTGA. The CDR3 runs to 14 residues.

V and J are TRBV3-1 (or the pseudogene TRBV3-2) and TRBJ2-1; 7 nucleotides agree with TRBD2. The CDR3 sequence is 12 residues long. From germline, CDR1 is LGHDT and CDR2 YNNKEL (reference sequence). V trimming: 1 base; J trimming: 12 bases; junction bases outside the gene matches: 3. CDR3 nucleotides: TGTGCCAGCAGCCAAGTCGCGGGGGTGCAGTTCTTC. It specifies CASSQVAGVQFF.

This clone was seen only a few times. The rearrangement links TRBV12-5 to TRBJ2-1; D is ambiguous. The CDR3 has 12 amino acids. The V gene lost 0 bases and the J gene lost 8 bases, with 5 bases spanning the gap. Looked up from germline, CDR1 is LGHNT and CDR2 is FRNRAP. CDR3 protein: CASGLVSDEQFF. The DNA for the CDR3 is TGTGCTAGTGGTTTGGTTTCTGATGAGCAGTTCTTC.

The V and J genes are TRBV30 and TRBJ1-3; D is ambiguous. V was pared by 0 bases and J by 0 bases, with 12 bases between. This CDR3 is built from 16 residues. Germline V gene data show CDR1 as GTSNPN and CDR2 as SVGIG (reference sequence). In DNA form, the CDR3 reads TGTGCCTGGAGTGTACATGAGGCGCACTCTGGAAACACCATATATTTT. This sequence encodes CAWSVHEAHSGNTIYF.

Turning to this clone: At one boundary the junction diverges from the germline segment, which might be a read error. This rearrangement joins TRBV5-5 to TRBJ1-2, with D perhaps matching TRBD1 (5 bases). Germline V gene lookup returns CDR1 SGHKS and CDR2 YYEKEE (reference sequence). This CDR3 spans 12 amino acids. The CDR3 protein is CASSLGEYGYTF. CDR3 DNA: TGTGCCAGCAGTTTGGGGGAATATGGCTACACCTTC.